This TCR beta chain comes out of a study of T cell changes during pregnancy in multiple sclerosis. TCRdb's copy holds only in-frame clones and misses some; the assay was immunoSEQ multiplex PCR. The table lists roughly 70,000 clones, 85% to 95% of them singletons, with around 2.3% in the top ten. The CDR3 spans 15 residues. V was clipped by 7 bases and J by 4 bases; unmatched bases: 12. CDR1 and CDR2 from the germline V gene are LNHDA and SQIVND (reference sequence). The TCR sequence derives from a female donor with multiple sclerosis, enrolled in a pregnancy study. The sequences come from peripheral blood, collected before pregnancy. This sequence joins TRBV19 and TRBJ1-2, with TRBD1 identical over 7 bases. As DNA, the CDR3 is TGTGCCAGTACCCCGTCCGGGACAGCTCTCTATGGCTACACCTTC. Translation gives CASTPSGTALYGYTF.